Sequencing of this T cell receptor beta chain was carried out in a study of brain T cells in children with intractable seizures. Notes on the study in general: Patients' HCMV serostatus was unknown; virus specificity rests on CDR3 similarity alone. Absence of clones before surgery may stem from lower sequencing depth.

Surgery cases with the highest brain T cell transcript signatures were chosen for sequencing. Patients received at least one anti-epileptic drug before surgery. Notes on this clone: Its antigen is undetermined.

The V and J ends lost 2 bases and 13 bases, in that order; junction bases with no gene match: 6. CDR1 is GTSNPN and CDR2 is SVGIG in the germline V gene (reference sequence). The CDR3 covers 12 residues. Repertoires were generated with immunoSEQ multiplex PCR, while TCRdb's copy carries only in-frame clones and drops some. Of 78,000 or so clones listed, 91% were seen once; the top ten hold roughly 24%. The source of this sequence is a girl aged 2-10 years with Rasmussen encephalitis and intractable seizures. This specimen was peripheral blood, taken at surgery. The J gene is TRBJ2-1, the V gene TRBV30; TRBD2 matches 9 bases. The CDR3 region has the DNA TGTGCCTGGAGTAGGAGCGGGGGGTCACAGTTCTTC. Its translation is CAWSRSGGSQFF.